This T cell receptor beta chain comes out of a study of T cell repertoires in cytomegalovirus infection. The overall study: In public TCR beta signatures, there were indications of both CMV infection and matching HLA type. Overall study results and limits: HLA-C-restricted CMV-specific TCR beta clonotypes prevailed in the ex vivo response.

Trimming stripped 7 bases from V and 0 bases from J, with 7 bases between. Per the germline V gene, CDR1 is MNHNS and CDR2 is SASEGT. The CDR3 has 14 residues. TCRdb passed the reads through MiXCR, listing each CDR3 protein once. The sample yields 300,000 to 400,000 distinct CDR3 sequences, almost 30% seen once. This clonotype was detected only a few times. What it recognizes is unknown. The specimen was cultured PBMCs, collected from culture after CMV antigen stimulation. This clonotype originated in a human donor in good health (CMV status not recorded). Some clones in this sample may be carry-over from other donors' samples. The rearrangement links TRBV6-1 to TRBJ2-6; no reliable D call. The CDR3 here is CASTLSSGANVLTF. CDR3 DNA sequence: TGTGCCAGCACCCTAAGCTCTGGGGCCAACGTCCTGACTTTC.